This T cell receptor beta chain appears in the sequencing data of a study of T cell responses to AZD1222 COVID-19 vaccine. Study-wide results and caveats: With dominance at 160-218 and 743-854, vaccine-associated CD4 TCRs spanned spike.

The CDR3 is 17 amino acids. V shed 4 bases, J shed 2 bases, and the junction held 5 bases outside the gene matches. Per germline, CDR1 SGDLS and CDR2 YYNGEE. TCRdb keeps only in-frame clones here, not all; method: immunoSEQ multiplex PCR. Among about 110,000 clones, 91% were seen once, and the ten largest hold around 7%. Worth noting for this clone: What it binds is not known.

This sequence originates from an adult in good health. Sequences were derived from peripheral blood, sampled on day 0 of AZD1222 vaccination. This sequence joins TRBV9 and TRBJ2-2, with 13 bases lining up with TRBD2. CDR3 sequence: CASSPLGLAGNTGELFF. The DNA of the CDR3 is TGTGCCAGCAGCCCCTTGGGACTAGCGGGAAACACCGGGGAGCTGTTTTTT.